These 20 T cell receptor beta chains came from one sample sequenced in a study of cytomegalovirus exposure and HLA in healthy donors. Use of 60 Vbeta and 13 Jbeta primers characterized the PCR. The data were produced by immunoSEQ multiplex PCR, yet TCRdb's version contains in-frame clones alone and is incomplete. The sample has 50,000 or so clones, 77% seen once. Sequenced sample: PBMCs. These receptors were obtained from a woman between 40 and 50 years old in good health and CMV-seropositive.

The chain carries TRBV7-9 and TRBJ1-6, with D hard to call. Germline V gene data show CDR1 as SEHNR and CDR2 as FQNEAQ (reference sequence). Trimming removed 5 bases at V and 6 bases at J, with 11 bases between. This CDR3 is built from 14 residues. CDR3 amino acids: CASSLGGGNSPLHF. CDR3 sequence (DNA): TGTGCCAGCAGCCTCGGTGGCGGTAATTCACCCCTCCACTTT.

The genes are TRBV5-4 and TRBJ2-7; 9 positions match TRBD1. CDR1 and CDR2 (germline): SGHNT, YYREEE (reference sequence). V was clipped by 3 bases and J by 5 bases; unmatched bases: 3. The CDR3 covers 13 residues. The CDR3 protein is CASSSRDRDEQYF. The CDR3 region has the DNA TGTGCCAGCAGCTCCCGGGACAGGGACGAGCAGTACTTC.

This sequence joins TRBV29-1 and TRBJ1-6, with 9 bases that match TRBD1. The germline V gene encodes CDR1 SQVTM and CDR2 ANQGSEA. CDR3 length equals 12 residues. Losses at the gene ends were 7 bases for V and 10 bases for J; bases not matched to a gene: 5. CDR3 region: CSARTGESPLHF. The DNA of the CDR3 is TGCAGCGCTCGGACAGGGGAATCACCCCTCCACTTT.

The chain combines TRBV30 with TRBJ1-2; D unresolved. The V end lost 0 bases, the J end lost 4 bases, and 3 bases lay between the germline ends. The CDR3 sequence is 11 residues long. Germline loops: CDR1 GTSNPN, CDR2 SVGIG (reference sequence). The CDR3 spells CAWSVAYGYTF. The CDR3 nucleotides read TGTGCCTGGAGTGTGGCCTATGGCTACACCTTC. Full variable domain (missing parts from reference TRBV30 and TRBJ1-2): SQTIHQWPATLVQPVGSPLSLECTVEGTSNPNLYWYRQAAGRGLQLLFYSVGIGQISSEVPQNLSASRPQDRQFILSSKKLLLSDSGFYLCAWSVAYGYTFGSGTRLTVV.

Here the CDR3 DNA reads TGTGCCAGCGAGCGGGACAGGGGCGGGAATGAGCAGTTCTTC. Translating it yields CASERDRGGNEQFF. The chain couples TRBV6-1 to TRBJ2-1; 10 nucleotides agree with TRBD1. Germline trimming cut 8 bases from V and 7 bases from J; bases unmatched to any gene: 8. The CDR3 has 14 amino acids. CDR1 MNHNS and CDR2 SASEGT come from the germline V gene.

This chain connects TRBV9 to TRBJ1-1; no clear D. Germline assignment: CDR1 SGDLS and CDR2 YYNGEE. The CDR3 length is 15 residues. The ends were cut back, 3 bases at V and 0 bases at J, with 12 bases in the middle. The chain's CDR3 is CASSEPREVNTEAFF. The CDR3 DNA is TGTGCCAGCAGCGAACCTAGGGAGGTGAACACTGAAGCTTTCTTT.

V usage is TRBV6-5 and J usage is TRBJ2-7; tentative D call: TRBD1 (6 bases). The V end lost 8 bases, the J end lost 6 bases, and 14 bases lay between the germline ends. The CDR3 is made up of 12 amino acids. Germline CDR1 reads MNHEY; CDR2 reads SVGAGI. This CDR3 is CASWGHPGEQYF. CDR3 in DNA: TGTGCCAGCTGGGGACACCCGGGCGAGCAGTACTTC.

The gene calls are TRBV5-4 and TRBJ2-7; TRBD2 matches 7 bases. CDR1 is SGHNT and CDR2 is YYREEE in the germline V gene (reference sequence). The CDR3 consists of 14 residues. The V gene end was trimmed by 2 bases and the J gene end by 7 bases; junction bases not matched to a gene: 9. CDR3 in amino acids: CASSFGGVTREQYF. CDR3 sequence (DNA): TGTGCCAGCAGCTTTGGGGGGGTAACAAGGGAGCAGTACTTC.

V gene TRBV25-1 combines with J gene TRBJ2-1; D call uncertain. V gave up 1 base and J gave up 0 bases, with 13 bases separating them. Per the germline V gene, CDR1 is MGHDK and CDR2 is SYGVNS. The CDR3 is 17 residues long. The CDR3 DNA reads TGTGCCAGCAGTGAATCTGGGCGCACGAGCTCCTACAATGAGCAGTTCTTC. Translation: CASSESGRTSSYNEQFF.

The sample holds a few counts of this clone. The CDR3 DNA sequence: TGCAGCGCCGAGGGAGAGACCCAGTACTTC. Translation: CSAEGETQYF. The rearrangement uses TRBV29-1 and TRBJ2-5, with TRBD2 as a possible D gene (5 bases). The CDR3 sequence is 10 residues long. V lost 7 bases and J 4 bases, leaving 7 bases between the germline ends. Germline assignment: CDR1 SQVTM and CDR2 ANQGSEA.

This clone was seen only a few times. The CDR3 reads CASSPSLAKETQYF. CDR3 nucleotides: TGTGCCAGCAGCCCTAGCCTTGCGAAGGAGACCCAGTACTTC. This chain uses TRBV7-2 with TRBJ2-5, with a possible D match to TRBD2 (5 bases). The CDR3 runs to 14 residues. V gave up 5 bases and J gave up 5 bases, with 15 bases separating them. Looked up from germline, CDR1 is SGHTA and CDR2 is FQGNSA.

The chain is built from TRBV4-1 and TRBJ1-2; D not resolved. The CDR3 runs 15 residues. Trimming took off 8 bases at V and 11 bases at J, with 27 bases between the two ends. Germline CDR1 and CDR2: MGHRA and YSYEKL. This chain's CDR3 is CASGSPEVPAVRYTF. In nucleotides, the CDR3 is TGCGCCAGCGGCAGCCCCGAGGTGCCTGCAGTTCGTTACACCTTC.

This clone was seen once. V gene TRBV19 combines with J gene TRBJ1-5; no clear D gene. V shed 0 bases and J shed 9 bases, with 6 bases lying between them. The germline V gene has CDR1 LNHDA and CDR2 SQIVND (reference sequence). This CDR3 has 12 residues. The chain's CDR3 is CASSIDNRPQHF. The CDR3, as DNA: TGTGCCAGTAGTATAGATAACAGGCCCCAGCATTTT.

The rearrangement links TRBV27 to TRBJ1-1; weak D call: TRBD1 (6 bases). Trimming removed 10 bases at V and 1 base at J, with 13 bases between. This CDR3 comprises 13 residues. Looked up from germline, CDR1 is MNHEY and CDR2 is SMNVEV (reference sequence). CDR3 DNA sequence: TGTGCCACCACCCGGGGGGCGAACACTGAAGCTTTCTTT. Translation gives CATTRGANTEAFF.

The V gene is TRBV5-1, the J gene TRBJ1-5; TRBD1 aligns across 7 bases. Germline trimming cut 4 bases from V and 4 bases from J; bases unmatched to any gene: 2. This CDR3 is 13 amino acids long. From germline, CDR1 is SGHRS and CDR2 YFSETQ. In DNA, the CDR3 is TGCGCCAGCAGCGTGGGACAGAATCAGCCCCAGCATTTT. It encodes CASSVGQNQPQHF.

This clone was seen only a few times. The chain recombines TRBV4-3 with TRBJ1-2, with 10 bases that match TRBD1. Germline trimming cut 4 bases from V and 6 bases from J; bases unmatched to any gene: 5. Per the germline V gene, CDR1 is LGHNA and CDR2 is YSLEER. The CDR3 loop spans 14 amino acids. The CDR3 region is CASSLRQGADGYTF. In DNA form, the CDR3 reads TGCGCCAGCAGCCTTCGACAGGGGGCCGATGGCTACACCTTC.

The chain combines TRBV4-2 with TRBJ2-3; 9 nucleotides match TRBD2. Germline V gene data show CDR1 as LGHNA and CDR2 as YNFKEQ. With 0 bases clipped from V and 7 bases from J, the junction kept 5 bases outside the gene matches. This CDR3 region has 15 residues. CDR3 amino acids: CASSQEWRGGNTQYF. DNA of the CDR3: TGTGCCAGCAGCCAAGAGTGGCGGGGGGGAAATACGCAGTATTTT.

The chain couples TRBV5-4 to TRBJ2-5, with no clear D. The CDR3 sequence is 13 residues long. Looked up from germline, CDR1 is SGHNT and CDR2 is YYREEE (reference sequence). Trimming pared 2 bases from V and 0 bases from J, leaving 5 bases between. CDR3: CASSFQNQETQYF. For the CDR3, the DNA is TGTGCCAGCAGCTTCCAGAACCAAGAGACCCAGTACTTC. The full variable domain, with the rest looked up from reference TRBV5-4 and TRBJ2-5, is ETGVTQSPTHLIKTRGQQVTLRCSSQSGHNTVSWYQQALGQGPQFIFQYYREEENGRGNFPPRFSGLQFPNYSSELNVNALELDDSALYLCASSFQNQETQYFGPGTRLLVL.

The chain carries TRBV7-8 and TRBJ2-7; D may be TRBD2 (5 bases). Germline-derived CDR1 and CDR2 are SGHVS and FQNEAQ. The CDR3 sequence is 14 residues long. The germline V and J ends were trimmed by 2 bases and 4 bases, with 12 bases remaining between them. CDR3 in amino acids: CASSLRPGVYEQYF. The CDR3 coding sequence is TGTGCCAGCAGCTTACGCCCCGGGGTTTACGAGCAGTACTTC.

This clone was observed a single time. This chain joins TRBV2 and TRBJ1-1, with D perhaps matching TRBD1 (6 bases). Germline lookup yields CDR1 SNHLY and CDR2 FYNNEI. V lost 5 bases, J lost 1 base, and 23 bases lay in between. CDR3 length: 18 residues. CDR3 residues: CASSPSLALGASNTEAFF. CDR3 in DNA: TGTGCCAGCAGTCCGAGCCTTGCCCTGGGGGCCTCGAACACTGAAGCTTTCTTT.